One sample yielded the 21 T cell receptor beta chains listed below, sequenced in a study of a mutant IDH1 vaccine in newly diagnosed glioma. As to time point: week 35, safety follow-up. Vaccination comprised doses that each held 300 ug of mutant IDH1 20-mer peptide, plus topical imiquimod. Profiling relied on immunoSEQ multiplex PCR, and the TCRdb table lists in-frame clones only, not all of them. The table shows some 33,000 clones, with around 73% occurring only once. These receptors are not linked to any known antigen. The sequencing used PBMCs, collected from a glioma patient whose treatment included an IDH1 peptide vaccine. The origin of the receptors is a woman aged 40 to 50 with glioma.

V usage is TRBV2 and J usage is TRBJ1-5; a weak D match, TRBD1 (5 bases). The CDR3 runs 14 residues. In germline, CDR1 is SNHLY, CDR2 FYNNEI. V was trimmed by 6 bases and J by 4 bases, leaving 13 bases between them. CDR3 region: CASSVGQGNQPQHF. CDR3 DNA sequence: TGTGCCAGCAGCGTCGGGCAGGGTAATCAGCCCCAGCATTTT. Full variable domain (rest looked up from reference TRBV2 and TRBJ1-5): EPEVTQTPSHQVTQMGQEVILRCVPISNHLYFYWYRQILGQKVEFLVSFYNNEISEKSEIFDDQFSVERPDGSNFTLKIRSTKLEDSAMYFCASSVGQGNQPQHFGDGTRLSIL.

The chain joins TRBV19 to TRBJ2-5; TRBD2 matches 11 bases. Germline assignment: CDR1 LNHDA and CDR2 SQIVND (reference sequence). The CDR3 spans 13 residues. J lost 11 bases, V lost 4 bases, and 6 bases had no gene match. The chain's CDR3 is CASSTTSGGLQYF. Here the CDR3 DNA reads TGTGCCAGTAGTACTACTAGCGGGGGTCTGCAGTACTTC. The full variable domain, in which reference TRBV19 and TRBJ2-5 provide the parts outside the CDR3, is DGGITQSPKYLFRKEGQNVTLSCEQNLNHDAMYWYRQDPGQGLRLIYYSQIVNDFQKGDIAEGYSVSREKKESFPLTVTSAQKNPTAFYLCASSTTSGGLQYFGPGTRLLVL.

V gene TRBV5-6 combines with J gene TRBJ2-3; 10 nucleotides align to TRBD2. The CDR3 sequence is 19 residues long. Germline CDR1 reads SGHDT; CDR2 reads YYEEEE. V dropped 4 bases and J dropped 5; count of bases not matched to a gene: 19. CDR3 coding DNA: TGTGCCAGCAGCGGGGTTGGCGTCAGGGAGCGGGGGGGCCAAGATACGCAGTATTTT. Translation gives CASSGVGVRERGGQDTQYF. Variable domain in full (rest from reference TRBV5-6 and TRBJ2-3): DAGVTQSPTHLIKTRGQQVTLRCSPKSGHDTVSWYQQALGQGPQFIFQYYEEEERQRGNFPDRFSGHQFPNYSSELNVNALLLGDSALYLCASSGVGVRERGGQDTQYFGPGTRLTVL.

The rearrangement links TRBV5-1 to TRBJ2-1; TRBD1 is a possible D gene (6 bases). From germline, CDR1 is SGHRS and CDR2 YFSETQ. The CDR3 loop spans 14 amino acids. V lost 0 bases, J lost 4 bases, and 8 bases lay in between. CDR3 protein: CASSLGQAYNEQFF. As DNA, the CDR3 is TGCGCCAGCAGCTTGGGACAGGCGTACAATGAGCAGTTCTTC.

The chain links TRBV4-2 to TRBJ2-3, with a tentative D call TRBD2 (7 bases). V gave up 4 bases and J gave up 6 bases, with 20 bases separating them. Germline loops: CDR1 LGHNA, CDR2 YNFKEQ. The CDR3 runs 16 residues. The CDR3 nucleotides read TGTGCCAGCAGCCCCTTGAGGGGGAGGGAGTCCGATACGCAGTATTTT. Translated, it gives CASSPLRGRESDTQYF.

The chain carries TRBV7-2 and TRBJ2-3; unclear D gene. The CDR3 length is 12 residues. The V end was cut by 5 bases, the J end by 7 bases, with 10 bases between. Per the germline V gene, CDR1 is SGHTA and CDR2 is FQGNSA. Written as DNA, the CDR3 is TGTGCCAGCAGCCCGGGTCCCAATACGCAGTATTTT. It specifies CASSPGPNTQYF.

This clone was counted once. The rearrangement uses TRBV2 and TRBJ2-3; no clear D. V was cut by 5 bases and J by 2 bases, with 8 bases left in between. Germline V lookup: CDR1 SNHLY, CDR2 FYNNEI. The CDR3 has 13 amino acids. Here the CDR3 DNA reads TGTGCCAGCAGTAAGAGACTCACAGATACGCAGTATTTT. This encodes CASSKRLTDTQYF. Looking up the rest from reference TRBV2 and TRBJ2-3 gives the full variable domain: EPEVTQTPSHQVTQMGQEVILRCVPISNHLYFYWYRQILGQKVEFLVSFYNNEISEKSEIFDDQFSVERPDGSNFTLKIRSTKLEDSAMYFCASSKRLTDTQYFGPGTRLTVL.

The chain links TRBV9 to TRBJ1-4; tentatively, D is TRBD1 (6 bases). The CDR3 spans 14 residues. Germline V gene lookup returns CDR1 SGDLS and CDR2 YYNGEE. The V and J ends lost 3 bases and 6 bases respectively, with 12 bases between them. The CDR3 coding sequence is TGTGCCAGCAGCGCCAGGGGATTTGATGAAAAACTGTTTTTT. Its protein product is CASSARGFDEKLFF.

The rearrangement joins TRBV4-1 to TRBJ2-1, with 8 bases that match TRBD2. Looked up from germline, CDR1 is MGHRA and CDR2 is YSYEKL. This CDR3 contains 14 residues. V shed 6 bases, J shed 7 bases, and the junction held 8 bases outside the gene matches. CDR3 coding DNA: TGCGCCAGCAGGTGGTCGGGAGGGGCAAATGAGCAGTTCTTC. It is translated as CASRWSGGANEQFF.

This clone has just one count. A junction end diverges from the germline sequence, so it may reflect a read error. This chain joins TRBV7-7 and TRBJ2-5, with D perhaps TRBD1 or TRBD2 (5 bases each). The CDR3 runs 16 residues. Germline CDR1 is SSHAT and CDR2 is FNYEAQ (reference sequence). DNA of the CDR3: TGTGCTAGCAGTTCAAAGGGACCCCCGGCCCAAGAGACCCAGTACTTC. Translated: CASSSKGPPAQETQYF.

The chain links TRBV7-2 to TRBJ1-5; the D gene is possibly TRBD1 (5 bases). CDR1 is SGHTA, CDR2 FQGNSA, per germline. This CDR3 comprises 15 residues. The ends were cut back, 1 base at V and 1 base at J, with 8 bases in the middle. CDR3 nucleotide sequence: TGTGCCAGCAGCTTAGGAGGGACCAGCAATCAGCCCCAGCATTTT. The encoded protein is CASSLGGTSNQPQHF. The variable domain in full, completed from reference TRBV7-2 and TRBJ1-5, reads GAGVSQSPSNKVTEKGKDVELRCDPISGHTALYWYRQSLGQGLEFLIYFQGNSAPDKSGLPSDRFSAERTGGSVSTLTIQRTQQEDSAVYLCASSLGGTSNQPQHFGDGTRLSIL.

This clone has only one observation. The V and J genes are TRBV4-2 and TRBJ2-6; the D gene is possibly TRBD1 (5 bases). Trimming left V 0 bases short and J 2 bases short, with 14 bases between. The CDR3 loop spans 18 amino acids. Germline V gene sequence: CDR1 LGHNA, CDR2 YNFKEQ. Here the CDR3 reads CASSQEGSRAAGANVLTF. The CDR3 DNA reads TGTGCCAGCAGCCAAGAAGGATCCAGGGCCGCTGGGGCCAACGTCCTGACTTTC.

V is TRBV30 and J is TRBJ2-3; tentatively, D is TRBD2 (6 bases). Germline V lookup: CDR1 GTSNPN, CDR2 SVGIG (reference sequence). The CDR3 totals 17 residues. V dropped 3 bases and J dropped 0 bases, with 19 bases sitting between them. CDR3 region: CAWRARYMRGSTDTQYF. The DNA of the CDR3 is TGTGCCTGGAGAGCCCGATATATGCGGGGAAGCACAGATACGCAGTATTTT.

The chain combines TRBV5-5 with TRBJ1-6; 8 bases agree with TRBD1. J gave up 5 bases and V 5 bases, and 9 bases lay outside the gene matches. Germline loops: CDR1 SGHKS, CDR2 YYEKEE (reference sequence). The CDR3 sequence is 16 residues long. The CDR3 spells CASSPLTGDNNSPLHF. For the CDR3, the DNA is TGTGCCAGCAGTCCTCTGACAGGGGACAATAATTCACCCCTCCACTTT.

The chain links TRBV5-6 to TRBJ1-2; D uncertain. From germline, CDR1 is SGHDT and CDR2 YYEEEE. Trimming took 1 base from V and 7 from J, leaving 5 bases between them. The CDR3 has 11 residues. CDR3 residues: CASSLLGGYTF. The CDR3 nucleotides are TGTGCCAGCAGCTTGTTGGGTGGCTACACCTTC.

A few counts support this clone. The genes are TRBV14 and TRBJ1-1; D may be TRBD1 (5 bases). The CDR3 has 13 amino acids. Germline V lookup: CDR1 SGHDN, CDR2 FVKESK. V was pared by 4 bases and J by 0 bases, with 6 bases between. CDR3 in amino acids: CASSRQLNTEAFF. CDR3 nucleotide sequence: TGTGCCAGCAGCCGACAGTTGAACACTGAAGCTTTCTTT.

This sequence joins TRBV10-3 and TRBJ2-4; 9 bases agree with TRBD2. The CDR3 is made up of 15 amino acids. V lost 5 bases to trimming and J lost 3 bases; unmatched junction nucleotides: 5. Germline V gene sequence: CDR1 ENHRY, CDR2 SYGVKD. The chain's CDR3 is CAISPSGVDKNIQYF. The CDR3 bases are TGTGCCATCAGTCCTAGCGGGGTGGACAAAAACATTCAGTACTTC.

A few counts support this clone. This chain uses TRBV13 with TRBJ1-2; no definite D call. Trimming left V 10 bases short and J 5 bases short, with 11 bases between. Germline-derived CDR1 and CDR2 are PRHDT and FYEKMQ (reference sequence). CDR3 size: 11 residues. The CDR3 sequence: CATRDFYGYTF. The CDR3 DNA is TGTGCCACGAGGGATTTTTATGGCTACACCTTC.

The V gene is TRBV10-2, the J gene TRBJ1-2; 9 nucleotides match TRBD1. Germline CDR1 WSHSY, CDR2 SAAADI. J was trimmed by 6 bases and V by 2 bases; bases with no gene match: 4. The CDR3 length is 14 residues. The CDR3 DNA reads TGCGCCAGCAGTGAGCCATGGACAGGGGATGGCTACACCTTC. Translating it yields CASSEPWTGDGYTF.

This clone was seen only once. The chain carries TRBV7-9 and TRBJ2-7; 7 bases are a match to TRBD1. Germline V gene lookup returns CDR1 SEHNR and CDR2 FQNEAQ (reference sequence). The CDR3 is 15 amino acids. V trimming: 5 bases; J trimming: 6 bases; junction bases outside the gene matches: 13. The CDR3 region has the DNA TGTGCCAGCAGCAGCCGAGCGGACAGGAGGTCCGAGCAGTACTTC. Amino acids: CASSSRADRRSEQYF.

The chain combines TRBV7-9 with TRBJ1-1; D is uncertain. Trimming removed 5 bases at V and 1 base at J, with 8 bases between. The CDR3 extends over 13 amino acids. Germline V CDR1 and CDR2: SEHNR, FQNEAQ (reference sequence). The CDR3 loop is CASSAQPNTEAFF. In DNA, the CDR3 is TGTGCCAGCAGCGCCCAGCCGAACACTGAAGCTTTCTTT.